These 29 T cell receptor beta chains came from one sample sequenced in a study of shared clonotypes between healthy human individuals. Data came from immunoSEQ multiplex PCR; TCRdb stores just in-frame clones and leaves some out. The data show under 2,500,000 clones, around 95% seen once. Sequencing input: naive CD4+ T cells sorted from blood. Subset here: CD45RA+ positively selected. The receptors stem from a man aged 18 to 29 in good health.

This chain joins TRBV5-4 and TRBJ2-7, with TRBD2 as a possible D gene (5 bases). The CDR3 contains 13 residues. Germline V gene data show CDR1 as SGHNT and CDR2 as YYREEE (reference sequence). V lost 1 base and J lost 7, with 12 bases in between. The CDR3 loop is CASSLRELGEQYF. The CDR3 coding sequence is TGTGCCAGCAGCTTGCGGGAACTGGGTGAGCAGTACTTC.

The rearrangement links TRBV2 to TRBJ1-4; the match to TRBD1 covers 8 bases. This CDR3 has 14 residues. V was clipped by 5 bases and J by 3 bases; unmatched bases: 2. Germline V lookup: CDR1 SNHLY, CDR2 FYNNEI. The CDR3 sequence: CASSPGQANEKLFF. DNA for the CDR3: TGTGCCAGCAGTCCGGGACAGGCTAATGAAAAACTGTTTTTT.

J is TRBJ1-3 and V is TRBV27, with a tentative D call TRBD1 (6 bases). The V gene lost 3 bases and the J gene lost 0 bases, with 9 bases spanning the gap. The V gene's germline CDR1 is MNHEY and CDR2 SMNVEV (reference sequence). CDR3 length equals 15 residues. This CDR3 is CASSLRGFSGNTIYF. DNA of the CDR3: TGTGCCAGCAGTTTGAGGGGGTTCTCTGGAAACACCATATATTTT.

The J gene is TRBJ1-1, the V gene TRBV9; 8 bases line up with TRBD1. This CDR3 comprises 15 residues. Germline V gene lookup returns CDR1 SGDLS and CDR2 YYNGEE. V dropped 3 bases and J dropped 4; count of bases not matched to a gene: 8. As DNA, the CDR3 is TGTGCCAGCAGCGCGGGGGACAGGCAGATCACTGAAGCTTTCTTT. Residues: CASSAGDRQITEAFF.

The genes are TRBV18 and TRBJ2-3, with unresolved D. Germline CDR1 and CDR2: KGHSH and LQKENI. The CDR3 is made up of 13 amino acids. The ends were cut back, 0 bases at V and 4 bases at J, with 5 bases in the middle. CDR3 nucleotide sequence: TGTGCCAGCTCACCACCGGAAGCAGATACGCAGTATTTT. Translation: CASSPPEADTQYF. Using reference TRBV18 and TRBJ2-3 for the parts outside the CDR3, the full variable domain is NAGVMQNPRHLVRRRGQEARLRCSPMKGHSHVYWYRQLPEEGLKFMVYLQKENIIDESGMPKERFSAEFPKEGPSILRIQQVVRGDSAAYFCASSPPEADTQYFGPGTRLTVL.

About this clone: Within the sample, other DNA sequences also encode this same CDR3. The V call is TRBV5-6, the J call TRBJ1-2, with 9 bases identical to TRBD1. V shed 5 bases, J shed 2 bases, and the junction held 4 bases outside the gene matches. The CDR3 loop spans 14 amino acids. Germline assignment: CDR1 SGHDT and CDR2 YYEEEE. The CDR3 sequence is CASSSGQGNYGYTF. The CDR3 DNA follows: TGTGCCAGCAGTTCTGGACAGGGGAACTATGGCTACACCTTC.

The chain is built from TRBV9 and TRBJ2-6, with D uncertain. The CDR3 runs to 15 residues. V shed 4 bases and J shed 0 bases, with 8 bases lying between them. Per the germline V gene, CDR1 is SGDLS and CDR2 is YYNGEE. The CDR3 DNA sequence: TGTGCCAGCAGCCCACGGAGCTCTGGGGCCAACGTCCTGACTTTC. It encodes CASSPRSSGANVLTF.

This chain uses TRBV10-3 with TRBJ2-1, with a possible D match to TRBD1 (6 bases). The germline V gene has CDR1 ENHRY and CDR2 SYGVKD. The CDR3 loop spans 13 amino acids. V was pared by 0 bases and J by 10 bases, with 10 bases between. The CDR3 sequence is CAISESDRGEQFF. CDR3 nucleotide sequence: TGTGCCATCAGTGAGTCGGACAGAGGAGAGCAGTTCTTC.

This clone has only a few counts. V is TRBV19 and J is TRBJ1-1; 7 bases map to TRBD1. V trimming: 6 bases; J trimming: 5 bases; junction bases outside the gene matches: 6. The CDR3 is 13 amino acids. Germline V lookup: CDR1 LNHDA, CDR2 SQIVND (reference sequence). The CDR3 sequence is CASSQQGRTEAFF. Here the CDR3 DNA reads TGTGCCAGTAGCCAACAGGGGAGGACTGAAGCTTTCTTT.

V is TRBV7-2 and J is TRBJ2-5; TRBD2 might be the D (6 bases). The CDR3 totals 13 residues. Per germline, CDR1 SGHTA and CDR2 FQGNSA. Between the trimmed V and J ends, which lost 3 bases and 1 base, there was a span of 6 bases. The DNA for the CDR3 is TGTGCCAGCAGCTTTAGCGGCCAAGAGACCCAGTACTTC. It codes for CASSFSGQETQYF. The whole variable domain, filled in from reference TRBV7-2 and TRBJ2-5, reads GAGVSQSPSNKVTEKGKDVELRCDPISGHTALYWYRQSLGQGLEFLIYFQGNSAPDKSGLPSDRFSAERTGGSVSTLTIQRTQQEDSAVYLCASSFSGQETQYFGPGTRLLVL.

The chain joins TRBV4-1 to TRBJ2-1; no clear D gene. This CDR3 is 15 amino acids long. The V gene lost 5 bases and the J gene lost 6 bases, with 17 bases spanning the gap. CDR1 is MGHRA, CDR2 YSYEKL, per germline. For the CDR3, the DNA is TGCGCCAGCAGCTCCGACACCATCCCTGTCAATGAGCAGTTCTTC. Its protein product is CASSSDTIPVNEQFF.

This chain uses TRBV30 with TRBJ2-1; D is possibly TRBD1 (5 bases). Between the trimmed V and J ends, which lost 0 bases and 5 bases, there was a span of 11 bases. The CDR3 totals 14 residues. Germline V CDR1 and CDR2: GTSNPN, SVGIG (reference sequence). CDR3 loop: CAWSVMDTHNEQFF. DNA of the CDR3: TGTGCCTGGAGTGTAATGGACACCCACAATGAGCAGTTCTTC.

The V gene is TRBV7-9, the J gene TRBJ1-4, with 10 bases aligning to TRBD1. From germline, CDR1 is SEHNR and CDR2 FQNEAQ (reference sequence). Losses at the gene ends were 7 bases for V and 5 bases for J; bases not matched to a gene: 7. The CDR3 is 15 residues long. DNA of the CDR3: TGTGCCAGCACCAGCCGGGGACAGGGGAATGAAAAACTGTTTTTT. Encoded protein: CASTSRGQGNEKLFF.

The chain has TRBV28 and TRBJ2-7; TRBD1 matches at 10 bases. Losses at the gene ends were 8 bases for V and 2 bases for J; bases not matched to a gene: 6. The CDR3 has 14 residues. Germline CDR1 reads MDHEN; CDR2 reads SYDVKM. In DNA, the CDR3 is TGTGCCAGCCGGGACAGGGGCGAGACCTACGAGCAGTACTTC. Residues: CASRDRGETYEQYF. Full variable domain (outside the CDR3, taken from reference TRBV28 and TRBJ2-7): DVKVTQSSRYLVKRTGEKVFLECVQDMDHENMFWYRQDPGLGLRLIYFSYDVKMKEKGDIPEGYSVSREKKERFSLILESASTNQTSMYLCASRDRGETYEQYFGPGTRLTVT.

This clone has just one count. The CDR3 loop reads CASSPRTSGGNYEQYF. The DNA of the CDR3 is TGCGCCAGCAGCCCTCGGACTAGCGGGGGGAATTACGAGCAGTACTTC. The chain carries TRBV5-1 and TRBJ2-7; 14 positions agree with TRBD2. CDR1 SGHRS and CDR2 YFSETQ come from the germline V gene. This CDR3 comprises 16 residues. V shed 4 bases and J 4 bases; nucleotides not matched to a gene: 7.

The V call is TRBV19, the J call TRBJ2-7, with D possibly TRBD1 on 6 matching bases. The CDR3 has 13 residues. Per the germline V gene, CDR1 is LNHDA and CDR2 is SQIVND (reference sequence). V gave up 2 bases and J gave up 3 bases, with 8 bases separating them. The CDR3 nucleotides are TGTGCCAGTAGTATAACCAGGGGCTACGAGCAGTACTTC. Protein sequence: CASSITRGYEQYF.

This chain uses TRBV15 with TRBJ2-2; D ambiguous. Trimming pared 0 bases from V and 6 bases from J, leaving 17 bases between. This CDR3 spans 17 amino acids. Germline V gene sequence: CDR1 LNHNV, CDR2 YYDKDF (reference sequence). The CDR3 here is CATSRDLSRFGPGELFF. The CDR3 nucleotides are TGTGCCACCAGCAGAGATCTCTCCAGGTTCGGCCCCGGGGAGCTGTTTTTT.

As regards this clone: The sample has other DNA sequences that encode this CDR3 too. J is TRBJ2-5 and V is TRBV7-2; D remains unclear. The CDR3 spans 12 residues. With 3 bases removed from V and 2 bases from J, the gap between germline ends came to 4 bases. Germline V CDR1 and CDR2: SGHTA, FQGNSA. CDR3 nucleotides: TGTGCCAGCAGCTTTTTACAAGAGACCCAGTACTTC. Its protein product is CASSFLQETQYF.

The rearrangement links TRBV10-3 to TRBJ2-3; 10 bases match TRBD2. With V trimmed by 7 bases and J by 1 base, 5 bases remained unmatched. CDR3 length: 15 residues. Germline V lookup: CDR1 ENHRY, CDR2 SYGVKD. The CDR3 spells CAINSGLAGTDTQYF. CDR3 in DNA: TGTGCCATCAATAGCGGACTAGCGGGCACAGATACGCAGTATTTT.

The genes are TRBV11-2 and TRBJ1-3, with D maybe TRBD1 (6 bases). CDR3 size: 14 residues. Trimming removed 4 bases from V and 4 bases from J, with 11 bases in between. Germline CDR1 reads SGHAT; CDR2 reads FQNNGV. For the CDR3, the DNA is TGTGCCAGCAGCTCCTGGCAGGGGGGAAACACCATATATTTT. Protein product: CASSSWQGGNTIYF. The full variable domain, in which reference TRBV11-2 and TRBJ1-3 provide the parts outside the CDR3, is EAGVAQSPRYKIIEKRQSVAFWCNPISGHATLYWYQQILGQGPKLLIQFQNNGVVDDSQLPKDRFSAERLKGVDSTLKIQPAKLEDSAVYLCASSSWQGGNTIYFGEGSWLTVV.

The chain has TRBV9 and TRBJ2-2; possibly TRBD2 for D (6 bases). The CDR3 covers 16 residues. From germline, CDR1 is SGDLS and CDR2 YYNGEE. V was pared by 0 bases and J by 0 bases, with 9 bases between. DNA of the CDR3: TGTGCCAGCAGCGTAGGCGGGACCACGAACACCGGGGAGCTGTTTTTT. Translation: CASSVGGTTNTGELFF.

The J gene is TRBJ1-2, the V gene TRBV18; 7 bases align to TRBD1. The ends lost 4 bases at V and 2 bases at J; junction bases unmatched: 10. Germline values: CDR1 KGHSH, CDR2 LQKENI. This CDR3 contains 16 residues. The CDR3 here is CASSLPGTAANYGYTF. The DNA for the CDR3 is TGTGCCAGCTCACTCCCCGGGACAGCAGCCAACTATGGCTACACCTTC.

The chain carries TRBV6-5 and TRBJ1-1, with TRBD1 as a possible D gene (5 bases). Germline V gene data show CDR1 as MNHEY and CDR2 as SVGAGI. Trimming stripped 2 bases from V and 7 bases from J, with 11 bases between. The CDR3 runs 13 residues. CDR3 in amino acids: CASSYVRGSEAFF. CDR3 DNA: TGTGCCAGCAGTTACGTCCGGGGGAGTGAAGCTTTCTTT.

The chain links TRBV6-1 to TRBJ1-5; D is perhaps TRBD1 (6 bases). The V gene lost 3 bases and the J gene lost 12 bases, with 15 bases spanning the gap. The CDR3 totals 13 residues. CDR1 is MNHNS and CDR2 is SASEGT in the germline V gene. DNA of the CDR3: TGTGCCAGCAGTGACGCTGGGGGCTCAATCCAGCATTTT. Translating gives CASSDAGGSIQHF.

This clone was detected only once. The chain uses TRBV28 and TRBJ2-7; 11 bases match TRBD1. The CDR3 covers 14 residues. Trimming at V came to 8 bases and at J to 6 bases, leaving 9 bases not matched to a gene. Per germline, CDR1 MDHEN and CDR2 SYDVKM. This CDR3 reads CASDRDRGIGEQYF. For the CDR3, the DNA is TGTGCCAGCGACCGGGACAGGGGGATCGGCGAGCAGTACTTC.

The V gene is TRBV6-5, the J gene TRBJ2-5; 8 positions match TRBD1. This CDR3 spans 15 amino acids. After removal of 4 bases from V and 1 base from J, the junction contained 5 bases not matched to a gene. Per the germline V gene, CDR1 is MNHEY and CDR2 is SVGAGI. The CDR3 bases are TGTGCCAGCAGTTGGACAGGGACGATCCAAGAGACCCAGTACTTC. Protein sequence: CASSWTGTIQETQYF.

The chain has TRBV28 and TRBJ1-2; weak D call: TRBD1 (6 bases). The CDR3 has 19 residues. Looked up from germline, CDR1 is MDHEN and CDR2 is SYDVKM. V was cut by 5 bases and J by 2 bases, with 27 bases left in between. The CDR3 sequence is CASSTITLIFAGENYGYTF. CDR3 nucleotide sequence: TGTGCCAGCAGTACGATTACCTTGATTTTTGCAGGGGAAAACTATGGCTACACCTTC.

The chain recombines TRBV13 with TRBJ1-2; TRBD1 matches 7 bases. Germline trimming cut 5 bases from V and 3 bases from J; bases unmatched to any gene: 3. Germline-derived CDR1 and CDR2 are PRHDT and FYEKMQ (reference sequence). CDR3 length: 13 residues. The CDR3 loop is CASSQTGHYGYTF. CDR3 in DNA: TGTGCCAGCAGCCAGACAGGGCACTATGGCTACACCTTC.

In nucleotides, the CDR3 is TGTGCCAGCAGCCCCGGGACAGGGGTTTCCTACGAGCAGTACTTC. It is translated as CASSPGTGVSYEQYF. The rearrangement uses TRBV7-6 and TRBJ2-7, with 10 bases that match TRBD1. The CDR3 contains 15 residues. Germline-derived CDR1 and CDR2 are SGHVS and FNYEAQ. V dropped 5 bases and J dropped 1; count of bases not matched to a gene: 5.